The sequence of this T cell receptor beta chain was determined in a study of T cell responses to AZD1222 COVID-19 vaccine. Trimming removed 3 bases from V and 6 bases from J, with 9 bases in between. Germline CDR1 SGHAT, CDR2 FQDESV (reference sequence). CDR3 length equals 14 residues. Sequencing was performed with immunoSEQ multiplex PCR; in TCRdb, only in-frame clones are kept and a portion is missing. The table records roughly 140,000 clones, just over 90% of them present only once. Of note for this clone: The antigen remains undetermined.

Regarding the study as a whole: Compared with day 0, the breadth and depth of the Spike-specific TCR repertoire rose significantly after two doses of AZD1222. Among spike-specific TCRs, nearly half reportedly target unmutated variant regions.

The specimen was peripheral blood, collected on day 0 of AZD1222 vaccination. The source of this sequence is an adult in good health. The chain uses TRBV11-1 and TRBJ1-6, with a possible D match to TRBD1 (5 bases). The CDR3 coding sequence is TGTGCCAGCAGCTTCTCCGGGGGTAATTCACCCCTCCACTTT. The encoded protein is CASSFSGGNSPLHF.